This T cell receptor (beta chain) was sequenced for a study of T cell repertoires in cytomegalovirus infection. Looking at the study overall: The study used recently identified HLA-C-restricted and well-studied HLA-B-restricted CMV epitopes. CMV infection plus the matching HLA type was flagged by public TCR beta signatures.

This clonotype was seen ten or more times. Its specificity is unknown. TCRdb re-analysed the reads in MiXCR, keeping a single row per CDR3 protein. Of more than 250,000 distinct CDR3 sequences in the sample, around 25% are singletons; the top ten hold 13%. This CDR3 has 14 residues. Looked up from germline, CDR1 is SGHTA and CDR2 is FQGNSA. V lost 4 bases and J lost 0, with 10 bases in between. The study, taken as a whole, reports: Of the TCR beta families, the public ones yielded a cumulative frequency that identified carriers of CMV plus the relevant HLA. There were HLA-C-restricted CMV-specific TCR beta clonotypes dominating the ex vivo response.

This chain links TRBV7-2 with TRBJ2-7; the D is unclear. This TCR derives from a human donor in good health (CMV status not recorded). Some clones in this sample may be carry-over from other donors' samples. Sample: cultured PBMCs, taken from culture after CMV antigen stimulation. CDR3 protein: CASSSYLSSYEQYF. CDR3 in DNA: TGTGCCAGCAGCTCCTACCTAAGCTCCTACGAGCAGTACTTC. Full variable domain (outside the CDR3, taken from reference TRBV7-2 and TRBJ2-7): GAGVSQSPSNKVTEKGKDVELRCDPISGHTALYWYRQSLGQGLEFLIYFQGNSAPDKSGLPSDRFSAERTGGSVSTLTIQRTQQEDSAVYLCASSSYLSSYEQYFGPGTRLTVT.